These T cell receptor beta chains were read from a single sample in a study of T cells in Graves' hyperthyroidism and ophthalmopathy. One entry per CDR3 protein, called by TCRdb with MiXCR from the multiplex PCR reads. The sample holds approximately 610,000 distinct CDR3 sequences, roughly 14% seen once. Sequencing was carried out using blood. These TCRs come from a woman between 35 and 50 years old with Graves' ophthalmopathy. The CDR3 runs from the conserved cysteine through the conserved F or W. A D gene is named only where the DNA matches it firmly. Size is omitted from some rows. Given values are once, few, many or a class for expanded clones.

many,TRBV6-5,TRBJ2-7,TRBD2,CASSYDTSGTYYEQYF,TGTGCCAGCAGTTACGATACTAGCGGGACCTACTACGAGCAGTACTTC
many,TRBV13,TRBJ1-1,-,CASSHRPGRMNTEAFF,TGTGCCAGCAGCCACCGTCCAGGGAGAATGAACACTGAAGCTTTCTTT
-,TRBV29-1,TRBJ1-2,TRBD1,CSVDDDRGGYGYTF,TGCAGCGTTGATGACGACAGGGGCGGCTATGGCTACACCTTC
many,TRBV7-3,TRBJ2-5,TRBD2,CASSFTGTRSETQYF,TGTGCCAGCAGCTTTACCGGGACTAGGTCGGAGACCCAGTACTTC
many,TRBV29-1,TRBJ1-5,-,CSVAGKHQPQHF,TGCAGCGTTGCGGGGAAGCATCAGCCCCAGCATTTT
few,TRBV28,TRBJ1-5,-,CASSLWGDSNQPQHF,TGTGCCAGCAGTTTATGGGGGGACAGCAATCAGCCCCAGCATTTT
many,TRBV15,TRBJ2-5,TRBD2,CATSEGLAADTQETQYF,TGTGCCACCAGCGAGGGACTAGCAGCAGACACTCAAGAGACCCAGTACTTC
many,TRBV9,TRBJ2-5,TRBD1,CASSTGGWGETQYF,TGTGCCAGCAGCACAGGGGGCTGGGGAGAGACCCAGTACTTC
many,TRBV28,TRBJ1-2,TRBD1,CASSLYPFTGTDTNYGYTF,TGTGCCAGCAGTTTATATCCATTCACCGGGACAGATACTAACTATGGCTACACCTTC
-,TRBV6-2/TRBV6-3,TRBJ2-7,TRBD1,CASNPQGAGSEQYF,TGTGCCAGCAATCCCCAGGGGGCTGGGAGCGAGCAGTACTTC
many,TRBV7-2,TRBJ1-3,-,CASSFAGNTIYF,TGTGCCAGCAGCTTTGCAGGAAACACCATATATTTT
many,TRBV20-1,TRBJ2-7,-,CSARSGGGHSYEQYF,TGCAGTGCTAGATCGGGTGGGGGACATAGCTACGAGCAGTACTTC
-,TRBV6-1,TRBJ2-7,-,CASSERLAKIHEQYF,TGTGCCAGCAGTGAAAGGCTAGCAAAAATCCACGAGCAGTACTTC
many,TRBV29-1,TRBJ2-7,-,CSVVTGHVYEQYF,TGCAGCGTTGTAACAGGACATGTCTACGAGCAGTACTTC
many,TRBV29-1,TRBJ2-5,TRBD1,CSVDRDQETQYF,TGCAGCGTGGACAGGGACCAAGAGACCCAGTACTTC